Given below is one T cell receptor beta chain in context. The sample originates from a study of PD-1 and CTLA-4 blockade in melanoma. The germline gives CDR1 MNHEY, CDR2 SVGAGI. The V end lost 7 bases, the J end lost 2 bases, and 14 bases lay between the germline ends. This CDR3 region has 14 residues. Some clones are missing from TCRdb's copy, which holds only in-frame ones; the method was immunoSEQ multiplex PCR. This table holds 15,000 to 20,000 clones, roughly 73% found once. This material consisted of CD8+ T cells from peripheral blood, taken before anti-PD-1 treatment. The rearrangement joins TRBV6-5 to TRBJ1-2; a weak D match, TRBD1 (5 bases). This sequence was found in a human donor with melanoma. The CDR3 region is CASTYGEGNYGYTF. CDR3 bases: TGTGCCAGCACCTACGGGGAGGGGAACTATGGCTACACCTTC.